This TCR beta chain was captured in a study of T cell repertoires in cytomegalovirus infection. V lost 4 bases, J lost 8 bases, and 14 bases lay in between. Germline V gene data show CDR1 as MDHEN and CDR2 as SYDVKM. The CDR3 is 14 residues long. This clonotype was counted between two and nine times. What it binds is not known. MiXCR was run by TCRdb on the reads, yielding one entry per CDR3 protein. The sample has 900,000 to 950,000 distinct CDR3 sequences; more than 25% are singletons. The source was cultured CD8+ T cells from PBMCs, collected from culture after CMV antigen stimulation. This receptor was identified in a human donor in good health (CMV status not recorded). Some clones in this sample may be carry-over from other donors' samples. The chain employs TRBV28 and TRBJ1-4, with no clear D. The CDR3 is CASSSRLLGEKLFF. The CDR3 DNA sequence: TGTGCCAGCAGTTCCCGGCTTTTGGGGGAAAAACTGTTTTTT. The whole variable domain, remainder taken from reference TRBV28 and TRBJ1-4, is DVKVTQSSRYLVKRTGEKVFLECVQDMDHENMFWYRQDPGLGLRLIYFSYDVKMKEKGDIPEGYSVSREKKERFSLILESASTNQTSMYLCASSSRLLGEKLFFGSGTQLSVL.